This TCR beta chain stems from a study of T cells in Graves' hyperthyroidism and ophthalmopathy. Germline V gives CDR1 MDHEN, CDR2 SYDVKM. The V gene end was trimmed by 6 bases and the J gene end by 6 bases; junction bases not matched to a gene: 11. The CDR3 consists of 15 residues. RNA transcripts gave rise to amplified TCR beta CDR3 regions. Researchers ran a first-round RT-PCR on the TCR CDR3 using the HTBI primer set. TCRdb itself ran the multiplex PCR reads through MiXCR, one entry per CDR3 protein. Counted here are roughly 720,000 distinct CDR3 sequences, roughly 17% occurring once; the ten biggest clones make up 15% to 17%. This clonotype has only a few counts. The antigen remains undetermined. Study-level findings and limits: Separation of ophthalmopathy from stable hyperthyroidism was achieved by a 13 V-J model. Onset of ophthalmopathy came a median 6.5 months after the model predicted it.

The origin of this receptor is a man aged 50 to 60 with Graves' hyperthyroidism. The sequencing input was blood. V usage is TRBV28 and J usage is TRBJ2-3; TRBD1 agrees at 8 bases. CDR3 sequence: CASRDPGQAVDTQYF. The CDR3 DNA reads TGTGCCAGCAGAGACCCGGGACAGGCGGTGGATACGCAGTATTTT.